The sequence of this T cell receptor beta chain was determined in a study of early T cells in non-severe SARS-CoV-2 infection. Study as a whole: From unsorted whole blood, bulk RNA was sequenced, and the chains remained unpaired.

Trimming left V 0 bases short and J 7 bases short, with 10 bases between. Germline assignment: CDR1 SGHTA and CDR2 FQGNSA. The CDR3 is 14 amino acids. This clonotype showed up many times. Antigen specificity is unknown. General observations from the study: Database matching using VDJdb favored anti-spike CD8 responses, with private and CD4 specificities left missing.

Attachment of unique molecular identifiers was made to individual cDNA molecules. TCRdb re-derived calls from the 5' RACE reads in MiXCR, one entry per CDR3 protein. This sample yields fewer than 65,000 distinct CDR3 sequences, of which about 7.6% are seen a single time; under 12% belongs to the top ten. The TCR originated in an adult who was a healthcare worker with PCR-confirmed SARS-CoV-2 infection or an uninfected control (not recorded which). The starting material was whole blood, obtained at baseline. The chain recombines TRBV7-2 with TRBJ2-1, with D possibly TRBD2 on 5 matching bases. CDR3: CASSLALGGNEQFF. DNA of the CDR3: TGTGCCAGCAGCTTAGCCCTGGGCGGGAATGAGCAGTTCTTC.